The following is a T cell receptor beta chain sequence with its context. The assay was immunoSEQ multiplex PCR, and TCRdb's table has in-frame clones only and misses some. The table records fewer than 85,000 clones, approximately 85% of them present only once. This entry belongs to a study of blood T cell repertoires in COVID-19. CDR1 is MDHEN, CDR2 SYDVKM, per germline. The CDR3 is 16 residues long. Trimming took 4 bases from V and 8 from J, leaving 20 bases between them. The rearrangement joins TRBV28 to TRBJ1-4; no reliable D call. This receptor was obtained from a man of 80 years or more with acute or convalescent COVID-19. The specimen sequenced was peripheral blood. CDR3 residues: CASSSRVSAGGEKLFF. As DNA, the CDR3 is TGTGCCAGCAGTTCCCGAGTGAGCGCGGGAGGCGAAAAACTGTTTTTT.